This record covers a single TCR beta chain. Its antigen is not yet known. Per-nucleotide qualities are absent, and no much larger clonotype sits a single base away. TCRbeta CDR3 regions were amplified from genomic DNA using the immunoSEQ Assay, a bias-controlled multiplex PCR. As for the authors' bioinformatics: The number of nucleated cells in each sample was estimated from the amplification of reference gene primers within the assay. To quantify the absolute abundance of each unique TCRbeta CDR3 rearrangement, sequence reads were collapsed and filtered. For each sample, productive Simpson clonality was calculated as the square root of Simpson's diversity index over productive rearrangements. In its TCRdb copy, this immuneACCESS table keeps in-frame sequences only and misses some clones. Where compared with another copy, unresolved V genes explain less than half of these, and the others have no known cause. D and trimming were read from the DNA, whereas the V and J calls and clone size are those reported in that table. The sample includes 200,000 or so clones, with about four fifths observed a single time. The ten largest clones take up 6.5% to 9.5% of the sample.

This specimen belongs to a study of blood T cell repertoires in COVID-19 (TCRdb year 2020). In the study overall: Samples from collaborators originated in the United States, Italy and Spain and spanned both the acute and convalescent phases of COVID-19. Sample metadata almost always included a de-identified subject ID, COVID-19 status, age in years and sex. The dataset comprised deeply sampled blood TCRbeta repertoires from subjects exposed to, actively infected with, or recovered from COVID-19. Samples were obtained from the ongoing ImmuneRACE study (first 160 participants) and from over a thousand subjects provided by 6 global collaborators. The repertoires were released in a freely available public database intended as a resource for research on the immune response to SARS-CoV-2. Where HLA class I and class II types were available, the types were taken from metadata supplied by the sample provider, not from assay-based typing. The prospective study material was composed of cDNA or gDNA derived from T cells, B-cell-depleted T cells, or PBMCs. Overall results and qualifications from the work: The amount of clinical and demographic metadata varied by source and participant and was provided uncurated.

Enrolling through a virtual design, the prospective study's participants ranged in age from roughly 18 to 95 years and lived across approximately 25 United States geographic areas. In the prospective study, participants were assigned to cohorts based on the clinical history participants reported in a screening survey and a study questionnaire. Recovered participants in ImmuneRACE Cohort 3 were defined by two consecutive negative NP/OP PCR tests, clearance by a healthcare professional, or resolution of symptoms. In the prospective study, whole blood, serum and a nasopharyngeal or oropharyngeal swab were collected from each participant by mobile phlebotomists. Prospective study participants could optionally give additional blood draws and questionnaires over an approximately 2-month period. Before DNA extraction, prospective study blood samples were shipped either frozen or at room temperature. Relative to germline, V is 4 bases shorter and J is 6 bases shorter, with 7 bases between their ends. The CDR3 spans 11 residues, from the cysteine through the phenylalanine. Only the CDR3 DNA is retained, 33 bases long and in frame from the first base. According to the germline V gene, CDR1 reads SGHDT and CDR2 reads YYEEEE.

This receptor chain uses TRBV5-6 and TRBJ1-1; the D gene cannot be named for sure. The sequencing input was PBMCs or T cells enriched from blood (not recorded which). This receptor was identified in a man aged 35-49 years who had recovered from COVID-19. The CDR3 region: CASSPVPEAFF. The DNA reads TGTGCCAGCAGCCCGGTACCTGAAGCTTTCTTT.